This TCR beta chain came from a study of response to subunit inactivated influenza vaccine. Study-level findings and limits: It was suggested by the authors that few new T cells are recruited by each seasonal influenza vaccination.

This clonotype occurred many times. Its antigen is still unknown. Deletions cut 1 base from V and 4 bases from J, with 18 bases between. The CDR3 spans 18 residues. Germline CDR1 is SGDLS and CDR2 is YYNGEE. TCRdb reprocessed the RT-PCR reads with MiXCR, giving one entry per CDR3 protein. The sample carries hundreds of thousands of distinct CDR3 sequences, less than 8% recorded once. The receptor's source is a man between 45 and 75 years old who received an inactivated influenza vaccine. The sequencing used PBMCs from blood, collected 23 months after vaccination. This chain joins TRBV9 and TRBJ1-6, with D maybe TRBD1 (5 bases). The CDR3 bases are TGTGCCAGCAGCGTAACCCCACAGGAACGGGCGTATAATTCACCCCTCCACTTT. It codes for CASSVTPQERAYNSPLHF.